The source of this T cell receptor beta chain is a study of shared clonotypes between healthy human individuals. Findings and limits, study-wide: Rarefaction showed sorted-subset sequencing was incomplete despite large depth.

Sequencing was performed with immunoSEQ multiplex PCR; in TCRdb, only in-frame clones are kept and a portion is missing. The table has approximately 1.5 million clones, approximately 98% seen once. To note about this clone: Its antigen is unknown. The identical CDR3 is also encoded by other nucleotide sequences in the sample.

After removal of 5 bases from V and 3 bases from J, the junction contained 3 bases not matched to a gene. The CDR3 sequence is 14 residues long. Germline loops: CDR1 MDHEN, CDR2 SYDVKM. The CD4+ fraction was divided into a CD45RA+ naive subset and a CD45RA-negative memory subset. Material for sequencing was naive CD4+ T cells sorted from blood. Subset described: CD45RA+ positively selected. The rearrangement joins TRBV28 to TRBJ2-7; 11 bases are shared with TRBD2. The source of this sequence is a man aged 30 to 45 in good health. In DNA form, the CDR3 reads TGTGCCAGCAGTCGACTAGCGGGGAGCTACGAGCAGTACTTC. Translated: CASSRLAGSYEQYF.